The 17 T cell receptor beta chains reported below all come from one sample, sequenced in a study of shared clonotypes between healthy human individuals. Data came from immunoSEQ multiplex PCR; TCRdb stores just in-frame clones and leaves some out. The sample lists about 2.3 million clones, approximately 95% occurring once. The sample taken for sequencing was naive CD4+ T cells from PBMCs. Subset: CD45RA+ positively selected. The receptors come from a man aged 18-30 years in good health. Some clones in this sample may be carry-over from other donors' samples.

The chain combines TRBV7-9 with TRBJ1-1; maybe TRBD1 (6 bases). Trimming left V 5 bases short and J 4 bases short, with 20 bases between. From germline, CDR1 is SEHNR and CDR2 FQNEAQ (reference sequence). This CDR3 region has 16 residues. The CDR3 loop reads CASSVGGVRGVTEAFF. CDR3 in DNA: TGTGCCAGCAGCGTCGGTGGGGTTAGGGGGGTCACTGAAGCTTTCTTT.

This chain uses TRBV7-8 with TRBJ1-6; D gene uncertain. Germline CDR1 is SGHVS and CDR2 is FQNEAQ. V lost 0 bases, J lost 9 bases, and 15 bases lay in between. The CDR3 runs 16 residues. The DNA for the CDR3 is TGTGCCAGCAGCTTAGCGGGCCCTATAGTGGGTTCACCCCTCCACTTT. It encodes CASSLAGPIVGSPLHF.

The V call is TRBV4-1, the J call TRBJ1-5, with D uncertain. This CDR3 is 16 amino acids long. V was cut by 0 bases and J by 6 bases, with 15 bases left in between. Per germline, CDR1 MGHRA and CDR2 YSYEKL. The CDR3 coding sequence is TGCGCCAGCAGCCAAGATTTGTCTCGGGGAGGTCAGCCCCAGCATTTT. Protein: CASSQDLSRGGQPQHF.

The rearrangement joins TRBV27 to TRBJ2-7; possible D gene TRBD1, 6 bases. The CDR3 has 15 residues. The V and J ends lost 6 bases and 2 bases respectively, with 17 bases between them. CDR1 and CDR2 from the germline V gene are MNHEY and SMNVEV (reference sequence). In DNA, the CDR3 is TGTGCCAGCAGCCCCCGGGACACTTTAACCTACGAGCAGTACTTC. Protein product: CASSPRDTLTYEQYF.

The CDR3 DNA sequence: TGTGCCAGCAGTGAAGCGGGCTTCAACAATGAGCAGTTCTTC. Amino acid sequence: CASSEAGFNNEQFF. This chain uses TRBV6-1 with TRBJ2-1, with unresolved D. There are 14 residues in the CDR3. Germline values: CDR1 MNHNS, CDR2 SASEGT. The ends were cut back, 0 bases at V and 5 bases at J, with 8 bases in the middle.

CDR3 nucleotides: TGTGCCACCAGCAGAGACCCCGGAACAGGGGGCTATGGCTACACCTTC. Protein product: CATSRDPGTGGYGYTF. This chain uses TRBV15 with TRBJ1-2, with 8 bases fitting TRBD1. Germline assignment: CDR1 LNHNV and CDR2 YYDKDF (reference sequence). The ends lost 0 bases at V and 4 bases at J; junction bases unmatched: 7. The CDR3 runs to 16 residues. The variable domain in full, with the rest retrieved from reference TRBV15 and TRBJ1-2, is DAMVIQNPRYQVTQFGKPVTLSCSQTLNHNVMYWYQQKSSQAPKLLFHYYDKDFNNEADTPDNFQSRRPNTSFCFLDIRSPGLGDTAMYLCATSRDPGTGGYGYTFGSGTRLTVV.

The chain carries TRBV6-1 and TRBJ2-7; the match to TRBD1 covers 7 bases. This CDR3 spans 15 amino acids. Per the germline V gene, CDR1 is MNHNS and CDR2 is SASEGT. The trim removed 5 bases at V and 0 bases at J, leaving 7 bases unmatched. The DNA for the CDR3 is TGTGCCAGCAGTAGGACAACAGGGGTCTCCTACGAGCAGTACTTC. Amino acid sequence: CASSRTTGVSYEQYF.

The chain couples TRBV18 to TRBJ2-2; D is undetermined. V was trimmed by 1 base and J by 3 bases, leaving 9 bases between them. The CDR3 runs 15 residues. Germline V gives CDR1 KGHSH, CDR2 LQKENI. CDR3: CASSPLHPDTGELFF. The CDR3 region has the DNA TGTGCCAGCTCACCACTACACCCCGACACCGGGGAGCTGTTTTTT.

The gene calls are TRBV18 and TRBJ1-4; D gene ambiguous. The germline V gene encodes CDR1 KGHSH and CDR2 LQKENI. The V end lost 4 bases, the J end lost 8 bases, and 11 bases lay between the germline ends. This CDR3 has 13 amino acids. The chain's CDR3 is CASSRSGMEKLFF. CDR3 DNA: TGTGCCAGCTCACGATCCGGGATGGAAAAACTGTTTTTT.

The rearrangement uses TRBV5-1 and TRBJ2-5; D is possibly TRBD1 or TRBD2 (6 bases each). The length of the CDR3 is 15 residues. Germline V gene lookup returns CDR1 SGHRS and CDR2 YFSETQ. The V end was cut by 1 base, the J end by 5 bases, with 15 bases between. CDR3 amino acids: CASSLNLGGLETQYF. DNA for the CDR3: TGCGCCAGCAGCTTGAATTTGGGGGGCTTGGAGACCCAGTACTTC.

The V call is TRBV20-1, the J call TRBJ1-1; 7 bases align to TRBD1. Germline values: CDR1 DFQATT, CDR2 SNEGSKA (reference sequence). The junction had 9 bases not matched to a gene; V was cut back by 6 bases and J by 11 bases. The CDR3 is made up of 11 amino acids. Written as DNA, the CDR3 is TGCAGTGCGGGACAGTTCCAGGGGGCTTTCTTT. The encoded protein is CSAGQFQGAFF.

This clone was detected a few times. This chain links TRBV2 with TRBJ1-5; D ambiguous. The CDR3 totals 13 residues. V lost 3 bases, J lost 0 bases, and 3 bases lay in between. In germline, CDR1 is SNHLY, CDR2 FYNNEI. The CDR3 region has the DNA TGTGCCAGCAGTGACTCTAGCAATCAGCCCCAGCATTTT. It is translated as CASSDSSNQPQHF.

This chain's CDR3 is CAWTRSGSSYNEQFF. The DNA of the CDR3 is TGTGCCTGGACCAGGAGCGGGAGTTCCTACAATGAGCAGTTCTTC. This chain links TRBV30 with TRBJ2-1, with TRBD2 identical over 8 bases. The germline V gene has CDR1 GTSNPN and CDR2 SVGIG (reference sequence). The CDR3 has 15 residues. Trimming took 4 bases from V and 1 from J; bases not matched to a gene: 6.

The rearrangement links TRBV6-5 to TRBJ2-1; the D is unclear. There are 16 residues in the CDR3. Germline-derived CDR1 and CDR2 are MNHEY and SVGAGI. V dropped 4 bases and J dropped 0 bases, with 13 bases sitting between them. The CDR3 sequence: CASSSPHRSSYNEQFF. As DNA, the CDR3 is TGTGCCAGCAGTTCACCTCACCGGAGCTCCTACAATGAGCAGTTCTTC.

The chain couples TRBV5-1 to TRBJ2-5, with 8 bases matching TRBD2. The CDR3 has 16 amino acids. Germline CDR1 SGHRS, CDR2 YFSETQ. J gave up 4 bases and V 0 bases, and 8 bases lay outside the gene matches. CDR3 loop: CASSLGGAGVPETQYF. In DNA, the CDR3 is TGCGCCAGCAGCTTGGGTGGAGCGGGAGTCCCAGAGACCCAGTACTTC.

The chain joins TRBV7-9 to TRBJ2-7, with a weak D call TRBD2 (5 bases). The CDR3 covers 14 residues. Germline V gives CDR1 SEHNR, CDR2 FQNEAQ (reference sequence). Trimming shortened V by 2 bases and J by 2 bases, and 10 bases separated the two germline ends. The CDR3 nucleotides are TGTGCCAGCAGCTTAAACGCGGGCACCTACGAGCAGTACTTC. Its protein product is CASSLNAGTYEQYF.

DNA for the CDR3: TGTGCCTGGAGTGTAGAACTAGCGGGAGCTCGCGAGCAGTTCTTC. The encoded protein is CAWSVELAGAREQFF. The V and J genes are TRBV30 and TRBJ2-1; TRBD2 aligns across 11 bases. Germline V gives CDR1 GTSNPN, CDR2 SVGIG (reference sequence). Trimming took 0 bases from V and 10 from J; bases not matched to a gene: 8. The CDR3 spans 15 residues.